The subject of this entry is one TCR beta chain. This sample stems from a study of blood T cell repertoires in COVID-19. Study-wide context: From T cells, B-cell-depleted T cells, or PBMCs came the material, which was cDNA or gDNA.

Trimming cost V 2 bases and J 3 bases; bases outside gene matches: 12. This CDR3 spans 18 amino acids. Study members were between about 18 and 95 years old and lived in over 20 US regions. Participants were placed into cohorts based on the clinical history they reported. The protocol was immunoSEQ multiplex PCR, while the TCRdb copy is restricted to in-frame clones and leaves out a portion. Of fewer than 350,000 clones listed, 85% to 90% were seen once; the top ten hold less than 2%. V gene TRBV23-1 combines with J gene TRBJ2-3; 9 bases line up with TRBD1. TRBV23-1 is an ORF, and what it does is uncertain. The sequenced sample consisted of PBMCs or T cells enriched from blood (not recorded which). This TCR was sampled from a woman aged 18-29 years with acute COVID-19. CDR3 bases: TGCGCCAGCAGTCAAATCGCCGTCGGGACAGGGTTAACAGATACGCAGTATTTT. Protein: CASSQIAVGTGLTDTQYF.